This T cell receptor beta chain was recovered during a study of Graves' ophthalmopathy and Graves' hyperthyroidism. Aged 18 to 65, hyperthyroidism patients had been newly diagnosed, with under 2 months' duration. CDR1 and CDR2 (germline): SEHNR, FQNEAQ (reference sequence). The CDR3 covers 17 residues. V shed 5 bases, J shed 3 bases, and the junction held 12 bases outside the gene matches. Using RNA transcripts, the TCR beta CDR3 regions were amplified. In the first round, RT-PCR was carried out with HTBI primers, and a multiplex PCR formed the second round. In TCRdb, the multiplex PCR reads were re-called with MiXCR into one record per CDR3 protein. The table has 580,000 or so distinct CDR3 sequences, under 45% seen once.

The source is an adult man with Graves' hyperthyroidism. The rearrangement uses TRBV7-9 and TRBJ2-7, with 11 bases that match TRBD1. The sequenced sample consisted of peripheral blood or thyroid tissue (not recorded which). The CDR3: CASSPGPGDRGSYEQYF. The DNA for the CDR3 is TGTGCCAGCAGCCCGGGTCCCGGGGACAGGGGGAGCTACGAGCAGTACTTC.